This note documents a single T cell receptor beta chain sequence. Its antigen is still unknown. No much larger clonotype is one base removed from it; base qualities were not supplied. The source of the sample is a study of T cell changes during pregnancy in multiple sclerosis (dated by TCRdb to between 2018 and 2020). Describing the broader study: Changes in the T cell repertoire over the course of pregnancy were examined in this study in women with multiple sclerosis.

The method behind the library was the immunoSEQ multiplex PCR assay. This is the immuneACCESS table as TCRdb keeps it, with only in-frame sequences that have V and J called. A part of the clones is gone; compared with another copy, unresolved V genes explain less than half, and the rest is unexplained. In this sample the table shows approximately 61,000 clones, around 93% of which occur a single time. The top ten clonotypes cover about 3.8% of the sample. V is pruned by 4 bases and J by 4 bases, leaving 8 bases of the junction without a gene match. Looking up the germline V gene (reference sequence) yields CDR1 GTSNPN and CDR2 SVGIG. Spanning cysteine to phenylalanine, the CDR3 consists of 14 amino acids. Only CDR3 DNA remains: 42 bases, in frame from the first base.

Sequenced here: peripheral blood, sampled after pregnancy. This clonotype was obtained from a female donor in good health, enrolled as a control in a pregnancy study. The V gene is TRBV30 and the J gene is TRBJ2-7; 9 nucleotides in the junction match TRBD1. The nucleotide sequence is given as TGTGCCTGGAACAAGGGACAGGGAGTTTACGAGCAGTACTTC. It encodes CAWNKGQGVYEQYF.